The next 15 T cell receptor beta chains were all read from a single sample in a study of T cell repertoires in cytomegalovirus infection. For these receptors, no antigen is known. A single record per CDR3 protein comes from TCRdb applying MiXCR to the reads. The data hold 95,000 to 150,000 distinct CDR3 sequences, with about 32% observed a single time. The source material was CD8+ T cells from cultured PBMCs, sampled from culture after CMV antigen stimulation. The receptor source for this set is a human donor in good health (CMV status not recorded). Some clones in this sample may be carry-over from other donors' samples.

J is TRBJ1-4 and V is TRBV3-1; D remains unclear. The germline V gene encodes CDR1 LGHDT and CDR2 YNNKEL (reference sequence). The CDR3 has 12 amino acids. V was clipped by 1 base and J by 7 bases, with 4 bases between them. The CDR3 DNA sequence: TGTGCCAGCAGCCAAGTGGGTGAAAAACTGTTTTTT. Its protein product is CASSQVGEKLFF.

This clonotype was observed at least ten times. The chain recombines TRBV7-9 with TRBJ2-2; D may be TRBD2 (6 bases). This CDR3 has 17 amino acids. Per germline, CDR1 SEHNR and CDR2 FQNEAQ (reference sequence). V lost 0 bases and J 0 bases, leaving 11 bases between the germline ends. Written as DNA, the CDR3 is TGTGCCAGCAGCTTAGCGTTTTGGGACTCGAACACCGGGGAGCTGTTTTTT. This sequence encodes CASSLAFWDSNTGELFF.

The table lists this clonotype with a few counts. This rearrangement joins TRBV19 to TRBJ1-1; no clear D gene. The ends were cut back, 6 bases at V and 6 bases at J, with 14 bases in the middle. CDR3 length: 13 residues. Germline CDR1 reads LNHDA; CDR2 reads SQIVND (reference sequence). CDR3 in amino acids: CASSPFPGAEAFF. The CDR3 bases are TGTGCCAGTAGCCCCTTTCCGGGCGCTGAAGCTTTCTTT.

The DNA of the CDR3 is TGTGCCAGCAGTACCCAGACCCGAGTATCCTACGAGCAGTACTTC. It yields the protein CASSTQTRVSYEQYF. The gene calls are TRBV27 and TRBJ2-7; D gene unclear. Germline V gene sequence: CDR1 MNHEY, CDR2 SMNVEV (reference sequence). Trimming cost V 5 bases and J 1 base, with 15 bases left between them. This CDR3 has 15 residues.

The CDR3 region is CASSFGGAHYGYTF. The CDR3 region has the DNA TGTGCCAGCAGTTTTGGGGGCGCCCACTATGGCTACACCTTC. The gene calls are TRBV12-3 or TRBV12-4 and TRBJ1-2, with TRBD1 as a possible D gene (6 bases). This CDR3 region has 14 residues. Trimming removed 3 bases from V and 3 bases from J, with 11 bases in between.

This clonotype has just a few counts. The J gene is TRBJ2-1, the V gene TRBV6-5, with a weak D call TRBD2 (6 bases). The V gene's germline CDR1 is MNHEY and CDR2 SVGAGI. V lost 4 bases and J 0 bases, leaving 13 bases between the germline ends. The CDR3 spans 16 residues. CDR3 in amino acids: CASSSSGPSSYNEQFF. The CDR3 bases are TGTGCCAGCAGTTCAAGCGGGCCAAGCTCCTACAATGAGCAGTTCTTC.

V is TRBV19 and J is TRBJ2-2; D gene unclear. This CDR3 region has 17 residues. The V end was cut by 1 base, the J end by 3 bases, with 15 bases between. Germline CDR1 is LNHDA and CDR2 is SQIVND (reference sequence). The CDR3 nucleotides read TGTGCCAGTAGTATAGTAAAGCCAGGCAGATACACCGGGGAGCTGTTTTTT. Translation: CASSIVKPGRYTGELFF.

This chain connects TRBV2 to TRBJ2-3; TRBD2 matches at 7 bases. The CDR3 has 17 residues. J gave up 2 bases and V 2 bases, and 10 bases lay outside the gene matches. Germline V gene data show CDR1 as SNHLY and CDR2 as FYNNEI. CDR3 in amino acids: CASSELPAGSVTDTQYF. CDR3 bases: TGTGCCAGCAGTGAACTGCCAGCGGGGTCTGTCACAGATACGCAGTATTTT.

J is TRBJ1-2 and V is TRBV18; no definite D call. The germline gives CDR1 KGHSH, CDR2 LQKENI. The CDR3 consists of 12 residues. Between the trimmed V and J ends, which lost 6 bases and 10 bases, there was a span of 15 bases. The CDR3 DNA follows: TGTGCCAGCTCGTACGGAGTTAACGACTACACCTTC. This gives the protein CASSYGVNDYTF.

DNA for the CDR3: TGTGCCAGCAGTTACTCGACGGACAGGGGAGACTACGAGCAGTACTTC. Translated, it gives CASSYSTDRGDYEQYF. The chain couples TRBV6-2 or TRBV6-3 to TRBJ2-7, with 9 bases that match TRBD1. CDR1 and CDR2 from the germline V gene are MNHEY and SVGEGT. This CDR3 region has 16 residues. Trimming cost V 0 bases and J 3 bases; bases outside gene matches: 6.

V and J are TRBV6-5 and TRBJ2-7; unclear D gene. Germline assignment: CDR1 MNHEY and CDR2 SVGAGI. The V and J ends lost 5 bases and 2 bases respectively, with 13 bases between them. This CDR3 region has 14 residues. Here the CDR3 DNA reads TGTGCCAGCAGTCGCCAAACATACCCCTACGAGCAGTACTTC. Amino acids: CASSRQTYPYEQYF.

V is TRBV29-1 and J is TRBJ2-1; TRBD2 might be the D (6 bases). The CDR3 spans 16 residues. Germline CDR1 and CDR2: SQVTM and ANQGSEA. The V gene lost 1 base and the J gene lost 0 bases, with 13 bases spanning the gap. Here the CDR3 reads CSVEGRVGGSYNEQFF. The CDR3 bases are TGCAGCGTTGAAGGCCGGGTGGGGGGCTCCTACAATGAGCAGTTCTTC.

The chain links TRBV6-5 to TRBJ2-7; 8 bases are a match to TRBD2. Per the germline V gene, CDR1 is MNHEY and CDR2 is SVGAGI. This CDR3 spans 14 amino acids. The junction had 3 bases not matched to a gene; V was cut back by 0 bases and J by 5 bases. Written as DNA, the CDR3 is TGTGCCAGCAGTTACTCAGGCGGGGGGAACGAGCAGTACTTC. It is translated as CASSYSGGGNEQYF.

CDR3 DNA: TGTGCCAGCAGCCTCGGAGGGGCCCCAGGGACCCAGTACTTC. This sequence encodes CASSLGGAPGTQYF. V usage is TRBV11-1 and J usage is TRBJ2-5; D is perhaps TRBD2 (6 bases). The CDR3 is 14 residues long. Germline V gives CDR1 SGHAT, CDR2 FQDESV (reference sequence). The V and J ends lost 5 bases and 7 bases respectively, with 17 bases between them. The entire variable domain, with the rest obtained from reference TRBV11-1 and TRBJ2-5, is as follows: EAEVAQSPRYKITEKSQAVAFWCDPISGHATLYWYRQILGQGPELLVQFQDESVVDDSQLPKDRFSAERLKGVDSTLKIQPAELGDSAMYLCASSLGGAPGTQYFGPGTRLLVL.

This clonotype has only a few counts. The V and J genes are TRBV7-2 and TRBJ2-1; the D gene is possibly TRBD1 (6 bases). The CDR3 runs 17 residues. Germline V gene lookup returns CDR1 SGHTA and CDR2 FQGNSA. V dropped 2 bases and J dropped 0 bases, with 14 bases sitting between them. Here the CDR3 DNA reads TGTGCCAGCAGCTTAACAGGGACGCTGCCCTCCTACAATGAGCAGTTCTTC. This codes for CASSLTGTLPSYNEQFF.